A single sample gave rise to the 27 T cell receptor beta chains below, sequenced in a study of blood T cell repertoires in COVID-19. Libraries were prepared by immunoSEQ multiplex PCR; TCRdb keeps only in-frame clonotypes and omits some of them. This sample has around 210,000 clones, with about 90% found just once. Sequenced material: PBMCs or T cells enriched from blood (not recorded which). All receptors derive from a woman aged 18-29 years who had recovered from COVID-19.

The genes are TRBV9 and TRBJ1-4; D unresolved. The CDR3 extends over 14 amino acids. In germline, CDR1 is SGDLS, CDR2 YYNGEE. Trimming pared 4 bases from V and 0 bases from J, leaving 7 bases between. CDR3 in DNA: TGTGCCAGCAGCCCGGTTTCAACTAATGAAAAACTGTTTTTT. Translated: CASSPVSTNEKLFF.

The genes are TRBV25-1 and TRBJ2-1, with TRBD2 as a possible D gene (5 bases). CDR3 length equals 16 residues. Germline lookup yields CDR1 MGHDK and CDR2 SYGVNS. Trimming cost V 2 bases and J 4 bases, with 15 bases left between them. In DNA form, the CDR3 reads TGTGCCAGCAGTGAAGGGAGACCTAGCCGTTACAATGAGCAGTTCTTC. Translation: CASSEGRPSRYNEQFF.

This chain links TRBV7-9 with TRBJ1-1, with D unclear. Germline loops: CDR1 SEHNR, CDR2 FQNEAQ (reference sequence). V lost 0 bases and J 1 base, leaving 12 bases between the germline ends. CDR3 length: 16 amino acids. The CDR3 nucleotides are TGTGCCAGCAGCTTAGCGTCATCCCTAGGGAACACTGAAGCTTTCTTT. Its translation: CASSLASSLGNTEAFF.

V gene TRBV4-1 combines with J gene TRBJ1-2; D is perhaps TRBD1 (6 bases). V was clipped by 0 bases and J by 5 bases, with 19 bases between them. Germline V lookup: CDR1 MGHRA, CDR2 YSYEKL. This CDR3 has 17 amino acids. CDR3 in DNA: TGCGCCAGCAGCCAAGAACCAATTATCAGGGGCGTGTATGGCTACACCTTC. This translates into CASSQEPIIRGVYGYTF.

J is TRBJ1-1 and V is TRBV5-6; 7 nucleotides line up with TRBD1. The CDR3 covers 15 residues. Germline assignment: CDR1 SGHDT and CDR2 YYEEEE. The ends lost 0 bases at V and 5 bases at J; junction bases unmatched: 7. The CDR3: CASSLGPGGGTEAFF. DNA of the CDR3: TGTGCCAGCAGCTTGGGGCCAGGGGGAGGTACTGAAGCTTTCTTT.

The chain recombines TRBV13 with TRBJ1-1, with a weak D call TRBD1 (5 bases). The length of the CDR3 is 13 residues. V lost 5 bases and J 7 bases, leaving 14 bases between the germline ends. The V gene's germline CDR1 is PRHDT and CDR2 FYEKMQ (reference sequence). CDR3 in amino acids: CASSPQGVGEAFF. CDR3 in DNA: TGTGCCAGCAGCCCCCAAGGGGTCGGTGAAGCTTTCTTT.

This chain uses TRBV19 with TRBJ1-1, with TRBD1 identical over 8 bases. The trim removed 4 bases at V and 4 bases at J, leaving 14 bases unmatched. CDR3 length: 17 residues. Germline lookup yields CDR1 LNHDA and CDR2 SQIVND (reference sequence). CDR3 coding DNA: TGTGCCAGTAGTAGAGGGGCAGGGGGCGTCATGGGCACTGAAGCTTTCTTT. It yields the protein CASSRGAGGVMGTEAFF.

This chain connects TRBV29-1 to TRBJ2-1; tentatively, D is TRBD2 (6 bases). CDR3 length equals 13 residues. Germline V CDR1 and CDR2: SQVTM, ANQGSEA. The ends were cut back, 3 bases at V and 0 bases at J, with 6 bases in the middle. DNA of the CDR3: TGCAGCGTTGACGGGAGCTCCTACAATGAGCAGTTCTTC. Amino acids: CSVDGSSYNEQFF.

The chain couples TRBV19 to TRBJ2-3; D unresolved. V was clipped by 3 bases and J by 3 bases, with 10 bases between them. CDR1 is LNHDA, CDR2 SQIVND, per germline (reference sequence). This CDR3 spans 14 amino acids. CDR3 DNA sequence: TGTGCCAGTAGTATTGCTTCCAGAACAGATACGCAGTATTTT. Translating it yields CASSIASRTDTQYF.

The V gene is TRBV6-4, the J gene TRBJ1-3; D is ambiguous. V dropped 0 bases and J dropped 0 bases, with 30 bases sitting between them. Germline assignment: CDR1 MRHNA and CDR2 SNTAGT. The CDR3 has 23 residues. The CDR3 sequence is CASSDSGRGPLLNPSHSGNTIYF. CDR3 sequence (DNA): TGTGCCAGCAGTGACTCGGGTAGAGGGCCGCTTTTGAACCCATCCCACTCTGGAAACACCATATATTTT.

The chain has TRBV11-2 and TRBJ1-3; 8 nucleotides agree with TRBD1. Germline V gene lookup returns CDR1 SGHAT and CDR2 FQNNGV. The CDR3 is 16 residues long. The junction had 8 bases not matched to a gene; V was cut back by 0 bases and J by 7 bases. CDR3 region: CASSLEWTGKTNTIYF. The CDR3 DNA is TGTGCCAGCAGCTTAGAGTGGACAGGGAAGACGAACACCATATATTTT.

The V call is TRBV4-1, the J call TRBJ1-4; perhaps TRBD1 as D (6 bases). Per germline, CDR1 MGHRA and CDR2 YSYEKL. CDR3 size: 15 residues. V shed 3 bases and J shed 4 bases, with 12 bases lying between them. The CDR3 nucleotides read TGCGCCAGCAGCCAGCAAGGGGGGGTTAATGAAAAACTGTTTTTT. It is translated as CASSQQGGVNEKLFF.

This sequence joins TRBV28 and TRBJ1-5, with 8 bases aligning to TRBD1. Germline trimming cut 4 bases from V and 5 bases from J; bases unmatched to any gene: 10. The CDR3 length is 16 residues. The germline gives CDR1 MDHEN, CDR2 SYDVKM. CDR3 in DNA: TGTGCCAGCAGTTCGGGACAGGCCCTTCTCTATCAGCCCCAGCATTTT. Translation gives CASSSGQALLYQPQHF. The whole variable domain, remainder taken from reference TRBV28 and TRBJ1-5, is DVKVTQSSRYLVKRTGEKVFLECVQDMDHENMFWYRQDPGLGLRLIYFSYDVKMKEKGDIPEGYSVSREKKERFSLILESASTNQTSMYLCASSSGQALLYQPQHFGDGTRLSIL.

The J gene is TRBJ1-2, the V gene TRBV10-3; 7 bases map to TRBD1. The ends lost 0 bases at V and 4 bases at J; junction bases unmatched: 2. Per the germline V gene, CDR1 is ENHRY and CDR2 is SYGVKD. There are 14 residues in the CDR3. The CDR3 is CAISESRQGYGYTF. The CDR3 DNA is TGTGCCATCAGTGAGTCGAGACAGGGCTATGGCTACACCTTC.

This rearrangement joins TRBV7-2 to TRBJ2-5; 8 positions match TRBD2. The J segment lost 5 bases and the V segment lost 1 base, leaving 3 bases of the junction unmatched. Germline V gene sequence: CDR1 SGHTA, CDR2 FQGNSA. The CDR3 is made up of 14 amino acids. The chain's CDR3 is CASSLGLAGETQYF. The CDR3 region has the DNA TGTGCCAGCAGCTTAGGCCTAGCGGGCGAGACCCAGTACTTC.

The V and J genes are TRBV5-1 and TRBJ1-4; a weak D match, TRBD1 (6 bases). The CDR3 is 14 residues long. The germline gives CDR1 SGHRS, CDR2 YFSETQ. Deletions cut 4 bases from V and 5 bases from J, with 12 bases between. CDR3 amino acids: CASSPQGGNEKLFF. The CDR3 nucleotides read TGCGCCAGCAGCCCACAGGGTGGAAATGAAAAACTGTTTTTT.

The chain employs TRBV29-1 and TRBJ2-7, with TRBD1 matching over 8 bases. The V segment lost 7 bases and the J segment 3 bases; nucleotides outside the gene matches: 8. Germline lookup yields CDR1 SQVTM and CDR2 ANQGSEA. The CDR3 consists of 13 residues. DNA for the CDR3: TGCAGCGCCCGAGATACAGGGGGCTACGAGCAGTACTTC. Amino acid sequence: CSARDTGGYEQYF.

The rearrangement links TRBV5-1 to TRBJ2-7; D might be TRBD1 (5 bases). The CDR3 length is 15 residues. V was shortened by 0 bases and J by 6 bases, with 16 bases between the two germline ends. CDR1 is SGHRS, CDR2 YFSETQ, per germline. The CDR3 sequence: CASSLADSIRGEQYF. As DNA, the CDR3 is TGCGCCAGCAGCTTGGCCGACAGTATCCGTGGCGAGCAGTACTTC.

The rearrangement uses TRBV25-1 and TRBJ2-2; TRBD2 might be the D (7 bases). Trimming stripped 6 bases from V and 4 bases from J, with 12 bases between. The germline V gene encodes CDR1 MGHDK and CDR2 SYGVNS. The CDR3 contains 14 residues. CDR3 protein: CASRGGVITGELFF. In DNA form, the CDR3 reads TGTGCCAGCAGAGGGGGGGTTATCACCGGGGAGCTGTTTTTT.

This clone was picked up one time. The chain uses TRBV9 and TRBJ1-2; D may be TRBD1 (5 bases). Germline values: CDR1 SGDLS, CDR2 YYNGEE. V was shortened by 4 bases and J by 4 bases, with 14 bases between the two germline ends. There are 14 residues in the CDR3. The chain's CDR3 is CASSPQGVGYGYTF. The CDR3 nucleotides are TGTGCCAGCAGCCCGCAAGGGGTGGGCTATGGCTACACCTTC.

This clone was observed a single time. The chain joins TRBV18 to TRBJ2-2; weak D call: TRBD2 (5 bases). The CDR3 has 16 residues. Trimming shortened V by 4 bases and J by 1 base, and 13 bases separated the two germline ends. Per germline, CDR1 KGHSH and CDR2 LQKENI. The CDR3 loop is CASSQILGGNTGELFF. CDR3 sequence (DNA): TGTGCCAGCTCACAGATCTTAGGAGGGAACACCGGGGAGCTGTTTTTT.

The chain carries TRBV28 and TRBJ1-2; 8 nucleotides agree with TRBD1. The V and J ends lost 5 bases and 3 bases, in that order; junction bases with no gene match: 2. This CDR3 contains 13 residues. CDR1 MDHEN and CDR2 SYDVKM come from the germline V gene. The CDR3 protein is CASSGQGYYGYTF. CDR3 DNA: TGTGCCAGCAGTGGACAGGGTTACTATGGCTACACCTTC.

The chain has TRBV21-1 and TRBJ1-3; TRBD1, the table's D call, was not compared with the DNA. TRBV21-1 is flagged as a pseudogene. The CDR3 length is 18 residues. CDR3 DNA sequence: TGTGCCAGCAGCCCCCGACAGAAAAGAAAGTTCTCTGGAAACACCATATATTTT. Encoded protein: CASSPRQKRKFSGNTIYF.

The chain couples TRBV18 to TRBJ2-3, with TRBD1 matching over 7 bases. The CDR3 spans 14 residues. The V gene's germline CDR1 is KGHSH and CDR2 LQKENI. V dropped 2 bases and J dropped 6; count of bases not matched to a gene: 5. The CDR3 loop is CASSPDRAADTQYF. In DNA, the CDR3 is TGTGCCAGCTCACCAGACAGGGCTGCGGATACGCAGTATTTT.

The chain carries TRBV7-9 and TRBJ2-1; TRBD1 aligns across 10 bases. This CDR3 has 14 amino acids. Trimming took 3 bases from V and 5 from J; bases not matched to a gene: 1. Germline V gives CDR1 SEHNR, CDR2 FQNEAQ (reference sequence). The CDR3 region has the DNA TGTGCCAGCAGCTTCGGGACAGGGGACAATGAGCAGTTCTTC. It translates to CASSFGTGDNEQFF.

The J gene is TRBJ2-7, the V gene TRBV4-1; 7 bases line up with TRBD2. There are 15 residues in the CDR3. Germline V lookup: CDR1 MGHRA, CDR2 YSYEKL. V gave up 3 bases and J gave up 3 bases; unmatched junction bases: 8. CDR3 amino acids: CASSQGGEQIYEQYF. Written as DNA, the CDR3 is TGCGCCAGCAGCCAGGGGGGGGAACAGATCTACGAGCAGTACTTC.

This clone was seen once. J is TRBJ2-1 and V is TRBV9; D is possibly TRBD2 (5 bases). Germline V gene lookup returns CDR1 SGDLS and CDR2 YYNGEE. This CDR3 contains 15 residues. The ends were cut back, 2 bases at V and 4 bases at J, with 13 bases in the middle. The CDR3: CASSVSGLRYNEQFF. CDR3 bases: TGTGCCAGCAGCGTGAGCGGACTTCGATACAATGAGCAGTTCTTC.